This T cell receptor (beta chain) was captured by sequencing in a study of cytomegalovirus exposure and HLA in healthy donors. The junction had 17 bases not matched to a gene; V was cut back by 7 bases and J by 4 bases. CDR1 is MDHEN and CDR2 is SYDVKM in the germline V gene. This CDR3 comprises 17 residues. The PCR used 60 Vbeta and 13 Jbeta primers. Clones were read by immunoSEQ multiplex PCR, and TCRdb kept only the in-frame ones, dropping some. The sample carries over 20,000 clones, 79% recorded once. The sample comprised PBMCs. This chain uses TRBV28 with TRBJ2-7, with 9 bases matching TRBD2. The TCR originated in a male donor in good health and CMV-seronegative. DNA of the CDR3: TGTGCCAGCATCCCCAGGCTTGCTAGCGGGGTCCTTTACGAGCAGTACTTC. It is translated as CASIPRLASGVLYEQYF.